These 8 T cell receptor beta chains came from one sample sequenced in a study of regulatory T cells in long-lasting Graves disease. According to the study, TCR beta libraries were built with iRepertoire HTBI primers and CDR3-region Arm-PCR. TCRdb called the multiplex PCR reads again in MiXCR, with one record for every CDR3 protein. Seen here are some 370,000 distinct CDR3 sequences, 20% to 25% observed once, and the top ten hold around a quarter. Noted time point: persistent/refractory GD, antithyroid drugs over 5 years with positive TRAb. PBMCs were the source of the RNA used for TCR sequencing. The specimen comprised peripheral blood mononuclear cells (PBMCs), sampled when the disease was refractory, from a patient treated with antithyroid drugs. The receptors derive from a woman aged 40 to 50 with Graves disease.

This clonotype appeared many times. The chain recombines TRBV5-8 with TRBJ2-5; D is unclear. Germline CDR1 SGHTS, CDR2 YDEGEE. The CDR3 loop spans 14 amino acids. The V end lost 0 bases, the J end lost 1 base, and 7 bases lay between the germline ends. The CDR3 nucleotides are TGTGCCAGCAGCTTGGGAAACAGCCAAGAGACCCAGTACTTC. It is translated as CASSLGNSQETQYF.

This clonotype came up a few times. At one boundary the junction diverges from the germline segment, which might be a read error. The chain is built from TRBV7-9 and TRBJ2-7, with D perhaps TRBD2 (6 bases). Germline-derived CDR1 and CDR2 are SEHNR and FQNEAQ (reference sequence). The CDR3 has 12 residues. DNA of the CDR3: TGTGCCAGCAGCTTCACCGGGACTCCTCTTTTCTTC. Translation: CASSFTGTPLFF.

This clonotype was detected a few times. V is TRBV15 and J is TRBJ1-2; no clear D. CDR1 and CDR2 (germline): LNHNV, YYDKDF (reference sequence). V was clipped by 3 bases and J by 2 bases, with 13 bases between them. CDR3 size: 15 residues. The DNA of the CDR3 is TGTGCCACCAGCAGTCCTATCGCCGTGAACTATGGCTACACCTTC. Its translation is CATSSPIAVNYGYTF.

Only a few counts were recorded for this clonotype. This chain uses TRBV7-8 with TRBJ2-5; the match to TRBD1 covers 8 bases. The CDR3 has 16 residues. CDR1 SGHVS and CDR2 FQNEAQ come from the germline V gene. Trimming took 5 bases from V and 5 from J; bases not matched to a gene: 13. The CDR3 DNA reads TGTGCCAGCAGCCCCGGACAGGGCCCAAGATGGGAGACCCAGTACTTC. Amino acid sequence: CASSPGQGPRWETQYF.

V usage is TRBV7-9 and J usage is TRBJ2-1, with TRBD2 as a possible D gene (5 bases). CDR3 length: 17 residues. The germline CDR1 and CDR2 sequences are SEHNR and FQNEAQ (reference sequence). With 0 bases removed from V and 5 bases from J, the gap between germline ends came to 17 bases. The CDR3 here is CASSLAISGIGNNEQFF. CDR3 DNA: TGTGCCAGCAGCTTAGCAATCTCGGGAATTGGAAACAATGAGCAGTTCTTC.

The chain carries TRBV20-1 and TRBJ2-5; D is undetermined. The ends were cut back, 1 base at V and 3 bases at J, with 6 bases in the middle. Germline-derived CDR1 and CDR2 are DFQATT and SNEGSKA (reference sequence). The CDR3 length is 12 residues. CDR3 region: CSARASEETQYF. For the CDR3, the DNA is TGCAGTGCTAGAGCCTCAGAAGAGACCCAGTACTTC.

This clonotype was detected ten times or more. CDR3 in DNA: TGTGCCAGCAGTTCAGCAGGGGGCGAAGGGCATGGCTACACCTTC. This sequence encodes CASSSAGGEGHGYTF. V is TRBV28 and J is TRBJ1-2, with TRBD1 matching over 8 bases. This CDR3 comprises 15 residues. Germline V gene sequence: CDR1 MDHEN, CDR2 SYDVKM. The V and J ends lost 4 bases and 6 bases, in that order; junction bases with no gene match: 10.

This clonotype was observed a few times. This chain connects TRBV7-2 to TRBJ2-7; 7 bases fit TRBD1. Trimming cost V 5 bases and J 3 bases; bases outside gene matches: 10. CDR1 and CDR2 from the germline V gene are SGHTA and FQGNSA. The CDR3 extends over 15 amino acids. CDR3: CASSQRDSSIYEQYF. In DNA form, the CDR3 reads TGTGCCAGCAGCCAGAGGGACAGTTCCATCTACGAGCAGTACTTC. Looking up the rest from reference TRBV7-2 and TRBJ2-7 gives the full variable domain: GAGVSQSPSNKVTEKGKDVELRCDPISGHTALYWYRQSLGQGLEFLIYFQGNSAPDKSGLPSDRFSAERTGGSVSTLTIQRTQQEDSAVYLCASSQRDSSIYEQYFGPGTRLTVT.